This T cell receptor beta chain was sequenced in a study of blood T cells in healthy people across ages. The authors ran a second PCR of 7 to 11 cycles using a sample-barcoded 5' primer and a J-beta primer mix. Each cDNA molecule received a tag from a template-switch adaptor that had 12 random nucleotides. TCRdb passed the 5' RACE reads through MiXCR, listing each CDR3 protein once. Altogether about 1,500,000 distinct CDR3 sequences are present, 28% being singletons, with the ten largest covering about 8%. This clonotype has a handful of counts. There are 17 residues in the CDR3. Germline V gene lookup returns CDR1 SEHNR and CDR2 FQNEAQ (reference sequence). V trimming: 5 bases; J trimming: 6 bases; junction bases outside the gene matches: 12.

The chain has TRBV7-9 and TRBJ2-1; 11 bases map to TRBD2. This sequence was found in a woman aged 30 to 39 in good health. Sequenced sample: blood. CDR3 DNA sequence: TGTGCCAGCAGCCCCCGTAGGCTAGCGGGGGGCCTCAATGAGCAGTTCTTC. It specifies CASSPRRLAGGLNEQFF.